This TCR beta chain was obtained from a study of cytomegalovirus exposure and HLA in healthy donors (dated by TCRdb to about 2017). General notes on the study: According to an earlier analysis of several hundred of the donors, 150 million to 200 million T cells yielded 117 million unique TCR beta sequences and 276 Gb of sequence data. A separate validation cohort of roughly 130 different subjects was used in addition to the roughly 620-subject first cohort. Because of strong linkage in the cohort, roughly five DR-DQ haplotypes were treated as single units for association and clustering. An early release that covered several hundred HLA-typed donors contained about 300 gigabases of sequencing data and 70 million to 100 million unique TCR sequences. HLA typing included class I and class II loci at four-digit resolution. The study used immunosequencing to profile the T cell repertoires of 670 or so subjects and linked those repertoires to cytomegalovirus serostatus. A later analysis re-examined previously published TCR beta repertoires from 610 or so donors and added high-resolution HLA genotyping to investigate patterns of TCR occurrence. Donor age, sex, ethnicity and CMV serostatus were compiled alongside the repertoire data. Among 350 to 400 genotyped donors of the cohort, an average of 235,054 unique TCR beta nucleotide sequences were sequenced per donor, 15% to 20% of them non-productive. An earlier analysis of around 640 of the donors used high-throughput TCR beta sequencing to judge whether each TCR beta V gene segment behaved as functional or pseudogenic. All discovery cohort repertoires had been generated using a single sequencing platform. The genetic ancestry cluster associated with self-reported Caucasian donors included around four fifths of the roughly 400 genotyped donors. The number of donors typed differed by locus, with roughly 620-640 for A, B, C, DRB1 and DQB1, 522 for DQA1, approximately 570 for DPA1, and under 490 for DPB1. In the later analysis, no new phenotypic data were used to find candidate immune exposures; instead, reliance was placed on TCR beta sequences and their occurrence across donors. The aim of the study was to test whether cataloging public T cell receptors could identify signatures of past pathogen exposure. To predict cytomegalovirus infection status, the study brought together high-throughput TCR immunosequencing, statistical association of individual TCRs with disease status, and machine learning. A later genetic analysis took genome-wide SNP genotypes for about 55% of the 666 donors and used that subset as a discovery cohort.

In total, approximately 700 healthy bone marrow donors made up the cohort. Cohort members were all nominally healthy when sampled, although unrecorded immune exposures were likely present. The donor tested CMV seropositive, placing the donor among the approximately 310 seropositive members of the cohort. A peripheral blood sample was collected from each donor, and TCR beta sequencing was performed on peripheral blood mononuclear cells. Genomic DNA was extracted from the blood cell samples with the Qiagen DNeasy Blood Extraction Kit. On the study overall, not on this receptor specifically: Presence/absence analyses assumed roughly uniform sequencing depth across donors, an assumption that may not hold. Because the 87-base-pair reads could not distinguish some IMGT-functional V segments, including TRBV6-2 and TRBV6-3, those segments were excluded. A total of roughly 160 TCR beta chains were listed by the study as associated with cytomegalovirus. A later genetic analysis reported fewer N-insertions in productive TCRs among donors in an Asian-associated ancestry cluster than the approximately 670-donor mean. CMV serostatus was the only immune exposure information available for the cohort. In an earlier analysis of approximately 600 of the donors, most TCR beta V segments were observed in productive rearrangements about 87% or about 30% of the time, broadly matching IMGT annotations. A further reported finding was that TCR beta sequences accurately predicted the HLA-A and HLA-B alleles for most subjects in the first cohort. The classifier was reported to diagnose cytomegalovirus status with high specificity and sensitivity in both the original cohort and the validation cohort. In a later analysis, most CMV-associated TCR beta chains were found to appear HLA-restricted, with HLA associations seemingly driven largely by CMV exposure. Because HLA typing was unavailable for some donors at each locus, only the typed subset was used in association tests. In a later genetic analysis, a missense DCLRE1C variant was associated with V-gene and J-gene trimming of TCR beta chains, and the association was replicated in an independent cohort. Linkage disequilibrium might explain the correlated functional status among segregating V segments, but an unknown experimental factor could not be excluded. Specific HLA alleles were associated with about 17,000 TCR beta sequences at a false discovery rate of 0.05 in a later analysis. The authors suggested that the approach could potentially be generalized to other disease states and immunological phenotypes. Only TCR beta chains were sequenced in this cohort, and the absence of alpha or paired-chain data limited detectable features. A cluster of highly shared sequence variants was judged likely to be a technical artifact of the sequencing pipeline. While some public TCRs were present in many individuals, most TCR sequences turned up only very rarely across donors. Because counts were too low, some 16 rarely observed V segments, including chromosome 9 orphons, were excluded from the earlier analysis of 587 of the donors. In a later analysis, HLA-associated TCR beta chains showed more clonal expansion and lower generation probabilities than non-associated chains that were equally common. In a later analysis, several top co-occurrence clusters were reported to appear linked to parvovirus B19, influenza, CMV and Epstein-Barr virus. In vitro tests confirmed that three of the cytomegalovirus-associated TCR beta chains recognize cytomegalovirus antigens. In a later analysis, the rate of TCR association differed among HLA loci, with DRB1 alleles having the most associated TCRs and HLA-C alleles having the fewest. Assigning TCR associations to individual alleles was difficult when HLA alleles, especially DR and DQ, strongly co-occurred.

The CDR3 starts with the cysteine, ends with the phenylalanine, and has 14 residues. Only the CDR3 DNA stays, 42 bases, in frame from base 1. For CDR1 and CDR2, the germline V gene (reference sequence) lists WNHNN and SYGVQD. Between the V and J ends, shortened by 6 bases and 6 bases respectively, the junction contains 14 bases. Remarks on this clone: The antigen it recognizes is unknown. Base qualities are not recorded, but no much larger clone differs from it by a single base.

Libraries were prepared through the immunoSEQ multiplex PCR assay. The multiplex PCR relied on a mix of 60 forward primers for TCR Vbeta segments and 13 reverse primers for TCR Jbeta segments. The CDR3 region of rearranged TCR beta genes was amplified from genomic DNA by a multiplex PCR assay. On the Illumina HiSeq System, the amplified TCR beta libraries were sequenced as 87-base-pair reads. On the study's bioinformatics: A later analysis tallied tens of millions of unique TCR beta chains across the 550 to 850 repertoires, and about 10 million of those chains were shared by two or more donors. Raw reads were error-corrected and collapsed into unique sequences with a nearest-neighbor algorithm that merged closely related sequences to remove PCR and sequencing errors. V, D and J gene segments were assigned by aligning CDR3 sequences to IMGT reference sequences. For a sequence to be retained, at least a six-nucleotide match to both a V gene segment and a J gene segment was required. Rearrangements were classified as productive when the CDR3 lacked stop codons and remained in frame with V and J, and all other rearrangements were classified as non-productive. Following IMGT convention, CDR3 was defined as the stretch from the second conserved V-encoded cysteine to the conserved J-encoded phenylalanine. The earlier analysis of approximately 590 of the donors excluded any sequence lacking an unambiguous match to a single V gene segment. An earlier analysis of over 450 of the donors classified V segments as functional when productive rearrangements were above 56.7% and as segregating when the standard deviation between donors was above 5%. A statistical classification framework was developed to diagnose cytomegalovirus status using the catalog of TCR beta chain sequences. A later analysis assigned V and J genes by comparing TCR nucleotide sequences with IMGT/GENE-DB human TR gene sequences. In a later analysis, CDR3 sequences and most-parsimonious VDJ recombination scenarios were assigned using the TCRdist pipeline. A later analysis defined each TCR beta chain by its CDR3 amino acid sequence plus V-gene family, and excluded reads lacking a unique V-gene family. As a way to deal with suspected cross-contamination and a sequencing artifact, a later analysis dropped more than 500 nucleotide sequences that were highly shared and had low generation probability. A later analysis calculated a clonal expansion index for each public chain from normalized within-repertoire ranks of inferred template counts. Generation probabilities in a later analysis came from a VDJ recombination model fitted to out-of-frame rearrangements, and those results were checked against IGoR. A later analysis scored TCR-TCR, TCR-HLA and TCR-CMV co-occurrence with hypergeometric tests, applying a repertoire-size bias correction to TCR pairs. False discovery rates were estimated in a later analysis by permuting HLA or CMV assignments 20 times. In a later analysis, co-occurring TCRs were grouped with DBSCAN, and TCRdist sequence similarity was added when clustering was performed within HLA-allele-positive subsets. Co-occurrence clustering excluded repertoires with fewer than 30,000 or more than 120,000 public chains, plus five with anomalous nucleotide sharing. The source is immuneACCESS, and TCRdb retained only in-frame sequences with V and J called. Part of the clones is not carried over; for the studies checked, unresolved V genes explain less than half of this, and the remainder is unexplained. The DNA was the basis for D and trimming; V, J and clone size are from that table. For this sample there are more than 150,000 clones; around 79% appear just once. The ten largest make up over 12% of the sample.

Recombination linked TRBV10-1 to TRBJ2-2; 5 matching bases give a weak D call of TRBD2. The sequence was collected from a man aged 45-65 years in good health and CMV-seropositive. Sequencing was done on a sample of PBMCs. At the DNA level, the sequence is TGCGCCAGCAGCCCGGGTGGAGGAGCCGGGGAGCTGTTTTTT. It translates as CASSPGGGAGELFF.